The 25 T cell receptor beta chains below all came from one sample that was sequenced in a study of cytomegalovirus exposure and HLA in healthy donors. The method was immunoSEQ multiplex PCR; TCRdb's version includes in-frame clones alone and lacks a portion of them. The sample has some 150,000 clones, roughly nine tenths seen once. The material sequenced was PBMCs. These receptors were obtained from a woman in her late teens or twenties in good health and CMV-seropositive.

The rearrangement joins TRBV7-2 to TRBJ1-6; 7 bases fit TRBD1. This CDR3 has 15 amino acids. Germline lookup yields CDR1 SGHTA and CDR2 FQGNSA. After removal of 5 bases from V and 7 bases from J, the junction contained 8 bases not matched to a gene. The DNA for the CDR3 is TGTGCCAGCAGCCCTAGGACAGGTTTGAATTCACCCCTCCACTTT. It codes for CASSPRTGLNSPLHF. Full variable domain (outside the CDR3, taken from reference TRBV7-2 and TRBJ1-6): GAGVSQSPSNKVTEKGKDVELRCDPISGHTALYWYRQSLGQGLEFLIYFQGNSAPDKSGLPSDRFSAERTGGSVSTLTIQRTQQEDSAVYLCASSPRTGLNSPLHFGNGTRLTVT.

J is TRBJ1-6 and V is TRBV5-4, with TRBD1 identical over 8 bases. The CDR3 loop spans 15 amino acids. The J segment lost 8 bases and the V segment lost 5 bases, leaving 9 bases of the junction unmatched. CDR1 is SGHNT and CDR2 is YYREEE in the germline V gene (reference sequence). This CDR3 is CASRPPGQEDSPLHF. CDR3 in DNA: TGTGCCAGCAGGCCCCCGGGACAGGAAGATTCACCCCTCCACTTT. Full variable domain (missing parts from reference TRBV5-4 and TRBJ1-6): ETGVTQSPTHLIKTRGQQVTLRCSSQSGHNTVSWYQQALGQGPQFIFQYYREEENGRGNFPPRFSGLQFPNYSSELNVNALELDDSALYLCASRPPGQEDSPLHFGNGTRLTVT.

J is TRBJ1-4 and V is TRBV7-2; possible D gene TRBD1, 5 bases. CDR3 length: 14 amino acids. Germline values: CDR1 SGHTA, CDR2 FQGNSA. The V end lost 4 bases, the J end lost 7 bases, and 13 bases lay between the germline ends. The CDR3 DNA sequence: TGTGCCAGCAGCTCGGGGGGATGGTCTGAAAAACTGTTTTTT. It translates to CASSSGGWSEKLFF.

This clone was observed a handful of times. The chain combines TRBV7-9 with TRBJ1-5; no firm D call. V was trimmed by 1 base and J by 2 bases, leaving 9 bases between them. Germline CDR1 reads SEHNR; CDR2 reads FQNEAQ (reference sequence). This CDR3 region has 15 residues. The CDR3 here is CASSLDGSGNQPQHF. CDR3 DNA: TGTGCCAGCAGCTTAGATGGTAGTGGCAATCAGCCCCAGCATTTT.

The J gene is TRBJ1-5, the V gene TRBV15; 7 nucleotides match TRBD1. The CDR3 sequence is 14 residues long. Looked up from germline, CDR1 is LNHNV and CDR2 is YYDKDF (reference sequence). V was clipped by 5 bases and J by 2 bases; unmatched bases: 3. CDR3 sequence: CATSLDRGNQPQHF. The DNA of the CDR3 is TGTGCCACCAGCCTAGACAGGGGCAATCAGCCCCAGCATTTT.

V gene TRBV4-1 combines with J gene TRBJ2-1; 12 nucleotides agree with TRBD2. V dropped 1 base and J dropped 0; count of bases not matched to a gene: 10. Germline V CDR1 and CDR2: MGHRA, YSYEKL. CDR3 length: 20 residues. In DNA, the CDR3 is TGCGCCAGCAGCCAAGGTGGACTAGCGGGGCCGCTCTTCTCCTACAATGAGCAGTTCTTC. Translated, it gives CASSQGGLAGPLFSYNEQFF.

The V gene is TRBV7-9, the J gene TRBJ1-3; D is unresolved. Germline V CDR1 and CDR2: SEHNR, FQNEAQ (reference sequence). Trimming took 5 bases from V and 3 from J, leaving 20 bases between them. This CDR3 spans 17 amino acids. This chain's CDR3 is CASSGPREDRVGNTIYF. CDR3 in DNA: TGTGCCAGCAGCGGACCCCGGGAGGACCGAGTTGGAAACACCATATATTTT.

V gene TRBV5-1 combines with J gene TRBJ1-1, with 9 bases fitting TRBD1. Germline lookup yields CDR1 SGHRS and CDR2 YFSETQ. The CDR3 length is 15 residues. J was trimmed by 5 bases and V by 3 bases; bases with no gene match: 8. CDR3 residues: CASSWAGTGITEAFF. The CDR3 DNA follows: TGCGCCAGCAGCTGGGCCGGGACAGGGATTACTGAAGCTTTCTTT.

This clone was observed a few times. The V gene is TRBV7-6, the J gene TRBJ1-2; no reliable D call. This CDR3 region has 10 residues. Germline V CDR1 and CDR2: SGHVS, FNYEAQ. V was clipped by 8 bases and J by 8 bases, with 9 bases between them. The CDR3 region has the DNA TGTGCCAGCCCCCTGGAGGGCTACACCTTC. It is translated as CASPLEGYTF.

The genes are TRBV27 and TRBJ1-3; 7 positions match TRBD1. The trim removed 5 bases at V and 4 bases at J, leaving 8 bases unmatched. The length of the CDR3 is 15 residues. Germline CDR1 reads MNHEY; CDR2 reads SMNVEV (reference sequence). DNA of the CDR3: TGTGCCAGCAGTCCACGGGACAGTTTAGGAAACACCATATATTTT. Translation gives CASSPRDSLGNTIYF.

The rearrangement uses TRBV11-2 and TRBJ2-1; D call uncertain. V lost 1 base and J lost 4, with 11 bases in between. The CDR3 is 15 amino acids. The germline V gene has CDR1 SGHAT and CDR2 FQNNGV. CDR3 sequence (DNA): TGTGCCAGCAGCTTAGTCTCCGGAGTTTACAATGAGCAGTTCTTC. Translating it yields CASSLVSGVYNEQFF.

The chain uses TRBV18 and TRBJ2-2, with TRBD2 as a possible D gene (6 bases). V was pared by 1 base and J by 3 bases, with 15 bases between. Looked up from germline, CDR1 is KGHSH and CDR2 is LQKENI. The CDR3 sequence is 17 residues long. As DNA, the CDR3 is TGTGCCAGCTCACCACGACGGGGGTTGGCGGACACCGGGGAGCTGTTTTTT. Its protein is CASSPRRGLADTGELFF.

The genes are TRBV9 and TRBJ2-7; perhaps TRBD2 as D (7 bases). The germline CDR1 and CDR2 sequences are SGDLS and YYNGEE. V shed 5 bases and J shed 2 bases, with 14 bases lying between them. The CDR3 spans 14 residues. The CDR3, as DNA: TGTGCCAGCAGTCGAACAGGGACTACCTACGAGCAGTACTTC. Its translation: CASSRTGTTYEQYF.

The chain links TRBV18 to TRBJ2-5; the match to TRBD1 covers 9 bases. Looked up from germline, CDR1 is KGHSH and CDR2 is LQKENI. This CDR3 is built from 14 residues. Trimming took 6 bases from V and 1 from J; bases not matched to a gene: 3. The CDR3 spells CASSQTGGQETQYF. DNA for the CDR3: TGTGCCAGCTCGCAGACAGGGGGCCAAGAGACCCAGTACTTC.

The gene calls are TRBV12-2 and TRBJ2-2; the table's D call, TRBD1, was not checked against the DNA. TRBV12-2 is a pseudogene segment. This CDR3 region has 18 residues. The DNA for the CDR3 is TGTGCAAGTCGCCACATTGTCTGTCAGGGGGCGGGCACCGGGGAGCTGTTTTTT. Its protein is CASRHIVCQGAGTGELFF.

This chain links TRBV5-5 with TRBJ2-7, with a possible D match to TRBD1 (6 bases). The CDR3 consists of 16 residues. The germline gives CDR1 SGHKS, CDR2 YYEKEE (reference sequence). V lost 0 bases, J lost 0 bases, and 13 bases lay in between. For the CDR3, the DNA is TGTGCCAGCAGCTTGGGCGACAGGTACTACTCCTACGAGCAGTACTTC. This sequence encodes CASSLGDRYYSYEQYF.

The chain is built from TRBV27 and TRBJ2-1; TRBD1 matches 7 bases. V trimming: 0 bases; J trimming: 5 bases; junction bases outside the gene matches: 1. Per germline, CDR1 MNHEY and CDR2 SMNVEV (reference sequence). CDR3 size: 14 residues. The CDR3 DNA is TGTGCCAGCAGTTTATCAGGGGGCCACAATGAGCAGTTCTTC. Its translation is CASSLSGGHNEQFF.

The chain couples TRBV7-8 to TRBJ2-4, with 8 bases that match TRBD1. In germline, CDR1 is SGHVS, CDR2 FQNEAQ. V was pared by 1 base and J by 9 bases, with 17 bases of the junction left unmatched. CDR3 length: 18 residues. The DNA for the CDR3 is TGTGCCAGCAGCTTAGGATGGGCAGGGGGCGAAGGGTCTATCATTCAGTACTTC. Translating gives CASSLGWAGGEGSIIQYF.

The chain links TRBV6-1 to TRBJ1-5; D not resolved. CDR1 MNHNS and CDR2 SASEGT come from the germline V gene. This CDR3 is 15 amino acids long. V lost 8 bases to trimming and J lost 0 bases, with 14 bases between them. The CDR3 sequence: CASLREGYSNQPQHF. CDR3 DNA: TGTGCCAGCTTGCGGGAGGGATATAGCAATCAGCCCCAGCATTTT.

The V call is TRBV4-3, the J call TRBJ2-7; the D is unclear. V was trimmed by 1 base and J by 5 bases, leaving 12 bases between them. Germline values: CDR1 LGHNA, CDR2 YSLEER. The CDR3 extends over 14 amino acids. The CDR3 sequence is CASSQVYSSDEQYF. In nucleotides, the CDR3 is TGCGCCAGCAGCCAAGTGTACAGCTCGGACGAGCAGTACTTC.

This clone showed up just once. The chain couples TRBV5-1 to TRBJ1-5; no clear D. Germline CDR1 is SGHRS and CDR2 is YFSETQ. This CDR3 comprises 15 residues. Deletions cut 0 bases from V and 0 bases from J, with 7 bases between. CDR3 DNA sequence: TGCGCCAGCAGCTTGGACAGCACTAGCAATCAGCCCCAGCATTTT. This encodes CASSLDSTSNQPQHF.

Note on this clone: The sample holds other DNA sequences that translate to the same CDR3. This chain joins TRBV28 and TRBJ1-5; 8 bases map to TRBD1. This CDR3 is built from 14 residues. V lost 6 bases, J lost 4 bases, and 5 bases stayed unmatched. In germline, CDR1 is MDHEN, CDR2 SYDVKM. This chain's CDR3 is CASSATGDNQPQHF. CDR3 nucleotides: TGTGCCAGCAGCGCGACAGGGGATAATCAGCCCCAGCATTTT.

The CDR3, as DNA: TGTGCCAGCAGCTTAGGCCAGGGGAACGGAGATACGCAGTATTTT. Translating it yields CASSLGQGNGDTQYF. The chain uses TRBV7-2 and TRBJ2-3; D is perhaps TRBD1 (6 bases). CDR1 and CDR2 from the germline V gene are SGHTA and FQGNSA. The V end was cut by 1 base, the J end by 5 bases, with 13 bases between. The CDR3 sequence is 15 residues long.

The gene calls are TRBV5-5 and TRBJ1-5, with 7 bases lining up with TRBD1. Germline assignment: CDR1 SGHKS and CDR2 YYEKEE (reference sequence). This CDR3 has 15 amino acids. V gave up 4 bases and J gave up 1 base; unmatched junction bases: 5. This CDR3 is CASSLGGGSNQPQHF. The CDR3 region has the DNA TGTGCCAGCAGCCTGGGAGGGGGCAGCAATCAGCCCCAGCATTTT.

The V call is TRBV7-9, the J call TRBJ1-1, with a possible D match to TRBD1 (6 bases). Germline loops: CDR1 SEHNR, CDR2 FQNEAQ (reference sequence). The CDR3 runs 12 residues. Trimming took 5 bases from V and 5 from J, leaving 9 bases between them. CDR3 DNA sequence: TGTGCCAGCAGCATCCAGGGGACTGAAGCTTTCTTT. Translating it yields CASSIQGTEAFF.